The clone carrying this T cell receptor beta chain was detected ten times or more. The data derive from a study of T cells in Graves' hyperthyroidism and ophthalmopathy. V was trimmed by 5 bases and J by 0 bases, leaving 14 bases between them. The CDR3 has 15 amino acids. CDR1 and CDR2 from the germline V gene are MDHEN and SYDVKM. Template material for amplifying TCR beta CDR3 regions consisted of RNA transcripts. TCR CDR3 underwent first-round RT-PCR with the HTBI primer set. TCRdb re-called the multiplex PCR reads through MiXCR, storing one row per CDR3 protein. This table holds approximately 480,000 distinct CDR3 sequences, around 20% found once.

Sequences were obtained from blood. This clonotype originated in a young man with Graves' hyperthyroidism. The J gene is TRBJ2-7, the V gene TRBV28, with TRBD1 as a possible D gene (6 bases). This chain's CDR3 is CASSGARQDSYEQYF. The CDR3 region has the DNA TGTGCCAGCAGTGGGGCCCGACAGGACTCCTACGAGCAGTACTTC.